Listed below are T cell receptor beta chains from one sample, sequenced in a study of T cell changes during pregnancy in multiple sclerosis. TCRdb's table, derived via immunoSEQ multiplex PCR, lists solely in-frame clones and lacks some. The sample carries around 70,000 clones, roughly 94% recorded once. This sample comprised peripheral blood, obtained in the third trimester of pregnancy. Source of these receptors: a female donor with multiple sclerosis, enrolled in a pregnancy study. Both conserved end residues are trimmed from each CDR3. Clone size is stated in some rows and not others, as once, few, many or a class when expanded.

abundance | v_gene | CDR3aa
once | TRBV6-1 | ASRARGLSYEQY
NA | TRBV19 | ASSIIRTPQNQPQH
NA | TRBV10-3 | AISSPSGGTDTQY
NA | TRBV7-8 | ASSAPTGTSGGFETQY
NA | TRBV7-9 | ASSLVVAGGFRNTIY
NA | TRBV6-5 | ASWRGGRETQY
NA | TRBV7-9 | ASSSLTGQGNEKLF
NA | TRBV15 | ATGQGIGELF
NA | TRBV7-8 | ASRASLAGGQDTQY
NA | TRBV5-6 | ASSLIFAGGSTYEQY
NA | TRBV27 | ASSLAGGPWNEQF
NA | TRBV19 | ASSSKGATGELF
once | TRBV6-6 | ASSYSGQGSEQY
once | TRBV2 | ASSEPRGQNTGELF
NA | TRBV19 | ASSTQGTGSYGYT
NA | TRBV7-9 | ASSLVRKETQY
NA | TRBV4-2 | ASSQDRLGGSGGYT
NA | TRBV7-2 | ASSRGGASGETQY
NA | TRBV7-7 | ASTLGGAETQY
few | TRBV19 | ASSRTGGQETQY
NA | TRBV5-4 | ASSLSGIEQY
NA | TRBV30 | AWSRGSAQPQH
NA | TRBV7-2 | ASSGGAGFAEAF
NA | TRBV18 | ASSPQTGEQPQH
NA | TRBV29-1 | SVYLSSNEKLF
NA | TRBV4-3 | ASSQDEGARYNSPLH
NA | TRBV6-1 | ASTGTARNTIY
NA | TRBV29-1 | SVERLNEKLF
NA | TRBV7-2 | ASSPGQTIEAF
NA | TRBV19 | ASSPRTGNGYT
NA | TRBV10-3 | AISDPLGSSGANVLT
NA | TRBV19 | ASTPRARGKTEAF
NA | TRBV19 | ASSTTGVPRYGYT
NA | TRBV27 | ASSLGQPYEQY
NA | TRBV5-1 | ASSFRGYGQAATEAF
NA | TRBV19 | ASSFGTIRTDTQY
NA | TRBV13 | ASSLAGGPGELF
NA | TRBV6-5 | ASSLALGPGGAF
once | TRBV7-9 | ASSWGDTYNSPLH
NA | TRBV6-6 | ASSVTEHQETQY
NA | TRBV19 | ASSGRLAGGKYNEQF
NA | TRBV7-9 | ASSPPTSGGDKDTQY
few | TRBV7-6 | ASKEEIGTEAF
NA | TRBV29-1 | SAPQQLVNTGELF
few | TRBV4-3 | ASSQVRGTGDEKLF
NA | TRBV6-1 | ASSTWGGANEKLF
NA | TRBV7-2 | ASSASWAGAGGLGYT
NA | TRBV7-9 | ASSFGEGSTDTQY